The clone carrying this T cell receptor (beta chain) occurred a few times. Its specificity is unknown. Expressed TCRB transcripts were sequenced because the isolated RNA had all been reverse transcribed beforehand. This table comes from immunoSEQ multiplex PCR, and its TCRdb copy is limited to in-frame clones, with some not included. The sample has approximately 360,000 clones, about 12% seen once; the top ten hold around 0.01%. This specimen belongs to a study of beta chain features in type 1 diabetes. Broader study findings: For Type 1 diabetes patients, all four CD4+ subsets carried TCRB CDR3s that were moderately but significantly shorter. Among type 1 diabetes patients, VDJ junctions had fewer insertions and more deletions.

Material for sequencing was naive CD4+ T cells from blood. The TCR was taken from a woman younger than 30 with type 1 diabetes.

The DNA of the CDR3 is TGTGCCACTACAGGTGCCAACTATGGCTACACCTTC. It yields the protein CATTGANYGYTF. The J gene is TRBJ1-2, the V gene TRBV19; tentatively, D is TRBD1 (5 bases). This CDR3 is built from 12 residues. Trimming left V 10 bases short and J 2 bases short, with 11 bases between. Germline CDR1 and CDR2: LNHDA and SQIVND (reference sequence).